This TCR beta chain comes out of a study of T cell repertoires in cytomegalovirus infection. Study-level background: A matching HLA type, together with CMV infection, was signaled by public TCR beta signatures.

Per the germline V gene, CDR1 is MNHEY and CDR2 is SMNVEV (reference sequence). This CDR3 region has 13 residues. The V end lost 8 bases, the J end lost 3 bases, and 11 bases lay between the germline ends. As for this clonotype: The antigen is unknown.

Whole-study results and caveats: Cumulative public TCR beta family frequency identified carriers of CMV plus the relevant HLA. What dominated the ex vivo response were HLA-C-restricted CMV-specific TCR beta clonotypes.

A single record per CDR3 protein comes from TCRdb applying MiXCR to the reads. The sample contains some 240,000 distinct CDR3 sequences, about 15% of which appear only once. J is TRBJ2-1 and V is TRBV27; D gene uncertain. Sequences were obtained from CD8+ T cells from PBMCs. The clonotype was recovered from a human donor in good health (CMV status not recorded). Some clones in this sample may be carry-over from other donors' samples. CDR3 DNA sequence: TGTGCCAGCCAATTGTCCGTCTACAATGAGCAGTTCTTC. Translating gives CASQLSVYNEQFF.